The entry below describes one T cell receptor (beta chain). This CDR3 spans 16 amino acids. V was pared by 2 bases and J by 1 base, with 7 bases of the junction left unmatched. Germline assignment: CDR1 LGHNA and CDR2 YSLEER. Libraries were prepared by immunoSEQ multiplex PCR; TCRdb keeps only in-frame clonotypes and omits some of them. Of approximately 400,000 clones in the sample, roughly 87% were seen once. The data are from a study of blood T cell repertoires in COVID-19. Recovery among Cohort 3 donors was established by two negative PCRs, clearance, or symptom resolution. The specimen was PBMCs or T cells enriched from blood (not recorded which). This clonotype originated in a woman in her 50s who had recovered from COVID-19. The chain couples TRBV4-3 to TRBJ1-1; 7 nucleotides align to TRBD1. The CDR3 DNA follows: TGCGCCAGCAGCCAAATAACAGGGGCGCCGAACACTGAAGCTTTCTTT. It codes for CASSQITGAPNTEAFF.